Listed here is a single TCR beta chain. It may be a read error: a sequence one base away is much more abundant. Source material for PBMCs was 10 ml fresh peripheral blood. This sample stems from a study of T cells in Graves' hyperthyroidism and ophthalmopathy. There were TCR beta CDR3 regions amplified from RNA transcripts. The TCR CDR3 was amplified in a first-round RT-PCR using the HTBI primer set. TCRdb reprocessed the multiplex PCR reads with MiXCR, giving one entry per CDR3 protein. The table includes under 450,000 distinct CDR3 sequences, 15% to 17% detected once. V lost 2 bases and J lost 0; bases outside the gene matches: 2. CDR1 and CDR2 (germline): SGDLS, YYNGEE. This CDR3 is built from 16 residues.

The sequence was collected from a woman in her late teens or twenties with Graves' hyperthyroidism. The V and J genes are TRBV9 and TRBJ2-3; 11 bases are a match to TRBD2. The sequenced material came from blood. The CDR3: CASSVGTSGSTDTQYF. The CDR3 DNA reads as TGTGCCAGCAGCGTCGGGACTAGCGGAAGCACAGATACGCAGTATTTT.